This is a list of T cell receptor beta chains from one sample in a study of radiotherapy plus CTLA-4 blockade in lung cancer. The repertoire was sequenced with immunoSEQ multiplex PCR; TCRdb's copy has only in-frame clones and lacks some. The sample has 30,000 to 35,000 clones, roughly 71% seen once. The specimen was peripheral blood, collected from a patient treated with radiotherapy plus ipilimumab. Every receptor here comes from a human donor with non-small cell lung cancer who had stable disease on radiotherapy plus ipilimumab. Both conserved end residues are part of each CDR3. Fields, in order: V gene, D gene, clone size, J gene, CDR3 protein, CDR3 DNA. A D gene is named only where the DNA matches it firmly. Clone size is given for some rows only: seen once, a few or many times, or a class if the clone is expanded.

V: TRBV30; D: .; size: .; J: TRBJ1-4; CDR3: CAWGTGGTNEKLFF; DNA: TGTGCCTGGGGGACGGGGGGAACTAATGAAAAACTGTTTTTT
V: TRBV5-1; D: .; size: .; J: TRBJ2-2; CDR3: CASSPITGSGELFF; DNA: TGCGCCAGCAGCCCCATAACAGGGTCCGGGGAGCTGTTTTTT
V: TRBV5-5; D: TRBD2; size: .; J: TRBJ2-7; CDR3: CASSSSGGTWEQYF; DNA: TGTGCCAGCAGCTCTAGCGGGGGTACGTGGGAGCAGTACTTC
V: TRBV6-6; D: .; size: .; J: TRBJ2-1; CDR3: CASSPTPERWQFF; DNA: TGTGCCAGCAGTCCCACACCCGAGCGGTGGCAGTTCTTC
V: TRBV19; D: .; size: .; J: TRBJ2-4; CDR3: CASSNWGGENIQYF; DNA: TGTGCCAGTAGTAATTGGGGCGGGGAAAACATTCAGTACTTC
V: TRBV7-8; D: TRBD2; size: .; J: TRBJ2-1; CDR3: CASTLAGGTHNEQFF; DNA: TGTGCCAGCACATTAGCGGGAGGGACGCACAATGAGCAGTTCTTC
V: TRBV2; D: .; size: .; J: TRBJ2-5; CDR3: CASSERTGSLETQYF; DNA: TGTGCCAGCAGTGAACGTACAGGGTCTTTAGAGACCCAGTACTTC
V: TRBV7-2; D: .; size: .; J: TRBJ1-2; CDR3: CASSLARHSDYGYTF; DNA: TGTGCCAGCAGCTTAGCAAGGCACAGTGACTATGGCTACACCTTC
V: TRBV27; D: .; size: .; J: TRBJ2-5; CDR3: CASKGTPQYF; DNA: TGTGCCAGCAAGGGGACCCCCCAGTACTTC
V: TRBV4-2; D: TRBD1; size: .; J: TRBJ2-3; CDR3: CASRPGQGFWDTQYF; DNA: TGTGCCAGCAGACCGGGACAGGGGTTTTGGGATACGCAGTATTTT
V: TRBV18; D: TRBD1; size: .; J: TRBJ1-2; CDR3: CASSSPGQGNYGYTF; DNA: TGTGCCAGCTCATCTCCGGGACAGGGAAACTATGGCTACACCTTC
V: TRBV28; D: .; size: .; J: TRBJ2-1; CDR3: CASSPDPGNEQFF; DNA: TGTGCCAGCAGCCCAGACCCCGGAAATGAGCAGTTCTTC
V: TRBV14; D: TRBD1; size: .; J: TRBJ1-2; CDR3: CASSQTGGNYGYTF; DNA: TGTGCCAGCAGCCAGACAGGGGGAAACTATGGCTACACCTTC
V: TRBV2; D: TRBD1; size: few; J: TRBJ1-1; CDR3: CASSILRTGTSTEAFF; DNA: TGTGCCAGCAGTATCCTAAGGACAGGGACGAGCACTGAAGCTTTCTTT
V: TRBV4-2; D: TRBD2; size: few; J: TRBJ2-2; CDR3: CASSQDLTSGRGRGRAGELFF; DNA: TGTGCCAGCAGCCAAGATTTAACTAGCGGGAGAGGGAGAGGGCGAGCCGGGGAGCTGTTTTTT
V: TRBV9; D: .; size: few; J: TRBJ1-3; CDR3: CASSVTQGTGNTIYF; DNA: TGTGCCAGCAGCGTCACGCAGGGAACTGGAAACACCATATATTTT
V: TRBV5-4; D: .; size: .; J: TRBJ2-5; CDR3: CASSFVGRETQYF; DNA: TGTGCCAGCAGCTTTGTGGGGAGGGAGACCCAGTACTTC
V: TRBV5-4; D: .; size: .; J: TRBJ2-1; CDR3: CASSLEPGVGNEQFF; DNA: TGTGCCAGCAGCTTGGAACCAGGGGTTGGAAATGAGCAGTTCTTC
V: TRBV13; D: .; size: .; J: TRBJ2-7; CDR3: CASSSMEYEQYF; DNA: TGTGCCAGCAGCTCTATGGAATACGAGCAGTACTTC
V: TRBV5-1; D: .; size: once; J: TRBJ2-3; CDR3: CASSPRTTETDTQYF; DNA: TGCGCCAGCAGCCCCAGGACGACAGAGACAGATACGCAGTATTTT
V: TRBV9; D: TRBD2; size: .; J: TRBJ2-7; CDR3: CASSPTSGRWFEQYF; DNA: TGTGCCAGCAGCCCAACTAGCGGTCGGTGGTTCGAGCAGTACTTC
V: TRBV5-6; D: .; size: few; J: TRBJ1-2; CDR3: CASSLARSGYTF; DNA: TGTGCCAGCAGCTTGGCCCGAAGTGGCTACACCTTC
V: TRBV7-8; D: TRBD2; size: few; J: TRBJ2-7; CDR3: CASSPTTSGFRRFYEQYF; DNA: TGTGCCAGCAGCCCTACGACTAGCGGGTTCCGTCGGTTCTACGAGCAGTACTTC
V: TRBV11-3; D: TRBD1; size: .; J: TRBJ2-5; CDR3: CASSFTGTGVETQYF; DNA: TGTGCCAGCAGCTTCACCGGGACAGGGGTTGAGACCCAGTACTTC
V: TRBV29-1; D: .; size: few; J: TRBJ1-1; CDR3: CSVLTHPVNTEAFF; DNA: TGCAGCGTCTTGACACATCCCGTTAACACTGAAGCTTTCTTT
V: TRBV4-1; D: .; size: .; J: TRBJ2-4; CDR3: CASSQDRDNQNIQYF; DNA: TGCGCCAGCAGCCAGGACCGGGACAACCAAAACATTCAGTACTTC